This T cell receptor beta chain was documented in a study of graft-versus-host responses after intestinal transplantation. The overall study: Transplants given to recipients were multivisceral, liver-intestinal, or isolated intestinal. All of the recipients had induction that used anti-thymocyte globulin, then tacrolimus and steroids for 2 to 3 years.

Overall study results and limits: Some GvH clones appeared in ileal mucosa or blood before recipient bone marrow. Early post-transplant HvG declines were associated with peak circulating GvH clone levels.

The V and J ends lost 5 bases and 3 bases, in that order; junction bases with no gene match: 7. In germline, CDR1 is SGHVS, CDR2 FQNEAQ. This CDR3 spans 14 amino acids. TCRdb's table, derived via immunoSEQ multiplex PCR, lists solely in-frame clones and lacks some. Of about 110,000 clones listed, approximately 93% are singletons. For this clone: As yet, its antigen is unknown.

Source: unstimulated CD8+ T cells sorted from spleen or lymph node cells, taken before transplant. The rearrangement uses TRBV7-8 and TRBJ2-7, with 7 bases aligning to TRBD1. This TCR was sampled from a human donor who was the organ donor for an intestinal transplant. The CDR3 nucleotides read TGTGCCAGCAGCGCCCGGGACAGCGTCTACGAGCAGTACTTC. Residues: CASSARDSVYEQYF.